What follows is one T cell receptor beta chain and its context. What it binds is not known. The data were obtained in a study of T cell responses to AZD1222 COVID-19 vaccine. TCRdb's copy holds only in-frame clones and misses some; the assay was immunoSEQ multiplex PCR. The table lists 90,000 to 120,000 clones, 70% to 90% of them singletons. The trim removed 0 bases at V and 3 bases at J, leaving 8 bases unmatched. Germline CDR1 is SGHRS and CDR2 is YFSETQ. The CDR3 is 16 residues long. Findings and limits, study-wide: Without day 14 samples, only post-peak T cell repertoires were studied. Spike-specific TCRs gained breadth and depth after people received two AZD1222 doses. Possibly, clonal diversity was underestimated; donors were largely white British and included more females. Only a handful of individuals given AZD1222 were seropositive at baseline.

The genes are TRBV5-1 and TRBJ2-7; 8 positions match TRBD1. The sequenced sample was peripheral blood, obtained on day 0 of AZD1222 vaccination. The origin of this receptor is an adult in good health. DNA of the CDR3: TGCGCCAGCAGCTTGGATCCGGGACAGGTTAACTACGAGCAGTACTTC. Protein: CASSLDPGQVNYEQYF.